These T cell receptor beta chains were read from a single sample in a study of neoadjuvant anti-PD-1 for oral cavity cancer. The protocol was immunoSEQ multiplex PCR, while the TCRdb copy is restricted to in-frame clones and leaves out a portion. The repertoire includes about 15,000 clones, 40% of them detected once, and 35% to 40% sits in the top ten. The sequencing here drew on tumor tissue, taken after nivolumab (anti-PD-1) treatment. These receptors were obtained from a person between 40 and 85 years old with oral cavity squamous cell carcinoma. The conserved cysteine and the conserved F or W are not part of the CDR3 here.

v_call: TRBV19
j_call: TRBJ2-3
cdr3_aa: ASSTPGQGSDTQY

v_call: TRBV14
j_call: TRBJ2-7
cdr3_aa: ASARGPSAYEQY

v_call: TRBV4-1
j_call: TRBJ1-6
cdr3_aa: ASSQERGLNSPLH

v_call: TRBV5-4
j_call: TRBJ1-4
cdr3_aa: ASSLDRDSEKLF

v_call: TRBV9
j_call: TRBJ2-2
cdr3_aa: ASRRGFDTGELF

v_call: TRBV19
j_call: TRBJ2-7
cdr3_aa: AYSRAVGSYEQY

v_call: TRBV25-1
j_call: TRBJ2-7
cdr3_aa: ASRDAGSYEQY

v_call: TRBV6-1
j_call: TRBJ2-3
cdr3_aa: ASRTTGGSTDTQY

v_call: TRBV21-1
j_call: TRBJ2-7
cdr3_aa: ASSNLLDRGSSYEQY

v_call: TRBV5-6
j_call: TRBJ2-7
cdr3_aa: ASSTSPTGAYEQY

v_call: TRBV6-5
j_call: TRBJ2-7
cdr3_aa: ASSYRQGYEQY

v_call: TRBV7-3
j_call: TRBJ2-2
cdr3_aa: ASSYGRNTGELF

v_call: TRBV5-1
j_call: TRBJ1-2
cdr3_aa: ASSIQGTDYGYT

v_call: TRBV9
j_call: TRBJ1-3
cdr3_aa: ASSVEGGAGNTIY

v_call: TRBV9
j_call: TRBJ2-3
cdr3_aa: ASSDRGRGATDTQY

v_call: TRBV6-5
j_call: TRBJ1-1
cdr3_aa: ASSEGQGARAF

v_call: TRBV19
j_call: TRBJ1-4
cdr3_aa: ASRIDGQGASKLF

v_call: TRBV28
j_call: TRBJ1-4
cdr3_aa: ASSLSKWTEATNEKLF

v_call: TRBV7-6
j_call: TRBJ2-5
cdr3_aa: ASSTSGPGTQY

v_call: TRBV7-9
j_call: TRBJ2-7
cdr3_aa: ASSPGRPPYEQY

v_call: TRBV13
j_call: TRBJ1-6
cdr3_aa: ASSRRQSSYNSPLH

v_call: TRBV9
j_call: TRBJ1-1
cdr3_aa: ASSVSSQNTEAF

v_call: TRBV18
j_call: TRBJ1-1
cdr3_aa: ASFQQRVNTEAF

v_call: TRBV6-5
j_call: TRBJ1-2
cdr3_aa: ASSPWDSSFGYT

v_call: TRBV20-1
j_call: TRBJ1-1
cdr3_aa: SAFNTEAF

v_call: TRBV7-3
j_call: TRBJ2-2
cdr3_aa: ASSPGQLNTGELF